This T cell receptor (beta chain) stems from a study of T-cell reconstitution after alpha-beta-depleted transplantation in children. A library of TCRbeta sequences, prepared with unique molecular identifiers, was generated. TCRdb analysed the PCR reads with MiXCR anew, one entry per CDR3 protein. In the table there are hundreds of thousands of distinct CDR3 sequences, around 13% of which are singletons. The study's findings and limits: A year had passed since transplant, and T-cell counts and diversity by then came mostly from newly produced T cells. Several hundred expanded graft clones reportedly were the source of alpha-beta T cells about two months after transplant. Recipient T cells and thymic progenitors that survived were the source of the high TCRbeta diversity seen at day 60 in some patients.

This clonotype was seen repeatedly, ten times or more. As yet, its antigen is unknown. The CDR3 sequence is 15 residues long. With 3 bases clipped from V and 6 bases from J, the junction kept 6 bases outside the gene matches. The germline gives CDR1 SGHTA, CDR2 FQGNSA. The gene calls are TRBV7-2 and TRBJ2-1, with 9 bases identical to TRBD2. This specimen was PBMCs, taken before TCRalphabeta/CD19-depleted stem cell transplant. The clonotype was recovered from a girl under 10 years old with congenital amegakaryocytic thrombocytopenia, due to receive a stem cell transplant. As DNA, the CDR3 is TGTGCCAGCAGCTTTCCGGGACTAGCATCCAATGAGCAGTTCTTC. Amino acid sequence: CASSFPGLASNEQFF.